This is a list of T cell receptor beta chains from one sample in a study of blood T cell repertoires in COVID-19. Sequenced by immunoSEQ multiplex PCR; TCRdb stores in-frame clones only, minus some. Of approximately 59,000 clones listed, roughly four fifths are singletons. Sequencing was carried out using peripheral blood. These receptors all stem from a man aged 55-75 years with COVID-19, enrolled during active disease. CDR3s include the opening cysteine and the closing phenylalanine or tryptophan. A D gene is named only where the DNA matches it firmly. Size tells how often a clone was seen (once, few, many) or the class of an expanded clone, and some rows leave it out.

TRBJ2-2,few,NA,TRBV5-4,CASSFGGSRAGELFF,TGTGCCAGCAGTTTCGGGGGTAGCAGAGCCGGGGAGCTGTTTTTT
TRBJ2-2,NA,NA,TRBV5-1,CASSSRGLTGANTGELFF,TGCGCCAGCAGCTCCAGAGGATTGACAGGAGCGAACACCGGGGAGCTGTTTTTT
TRBJ2-3,NA,TRBD1,TRBV11-2,CASSLSGQGTDTQYF,TGTGCCAGCAGCTTATCCGGACAGGGCACAGATACGCAGTATTTT
TRBJ1-6,NA,NA,TRBV6-4,CASSDSFQGNAPLHF,TGTGCCAGCAGTGACTCGTTCCAGGGGAACGCACCCCTCCACTTT
TRBJ2-1,NA,TRBD2,TRBV7-8,CASSLAGAGVRNEQFF,TGTGCCAGCAGCTTAGCGGGCGCGGGAGTCCGCAATGAGCAGTTCTTC
TRBJ1-1,NA,NA,TRBV5-5,CASSLLPGVDMNTEAFF,TGTGCCAGCAGCTTGTTGCCAGGGGTCGACATGAACACTGAAGCTTTCTTT
TRBJ2-6,once,TRBD2,TRBV2,CASSQDRVLAGGSGANVLTF,TGTGCCAGCAGTCAAGACAGGGTGCTAGCGGGAGGTTCTGGGGCCAACGTCCTGACTTTC
TRBJ2-1,NA,NA,TRBV6-8,CASSYDPADEAYNEQFF,TGTGCCAGCAGTTACGACCCCGCCGACGAGGCGTACAATGAGCAGTTCTTC
TRBJ1-4,once,NA,TRBV5-5,CASAGVSGPNEKLFF,TGTGCCAGCGCTGGGGTCTCAGGGCCTAATGAAAAACTGTTTTTT
TRBJ1-4,NA,NA,TRBV5-1,CASSLAGGFNEKLFF,TGCGCCAGCAGCTTGGCGGGGGGCTTTAATGAAAAACTGTTTTTT
TRBJ2-1,NA,TRBD2,TRBV9,CASSVMGAGGPSYNEQFF,TGTGCCAGCAGCGTAATGGGAGCGGGGGGGCCATCCTACAATGAGCAGTTCTTC
TRBJ2-3,NA,NA,TRBV6-1,CASSEGLLADSTDTQYF,TGTGCCAGCAGTGAAGGCCTACTTGCCGACTCCACAGATACGCAGTATTTT
TRBJ2-3,NA,NA,TRBV5-1,CASSPGTDTQYF,TGCGCCAGCAGCCCGGGCACAGATACGCAGTATTTT
TRBJ2-2,NA,TRBD2,TRBV9,CASSLLAGANTGELFF,TGTGCCAGCAGCCTCCTAGCGGGAGCGAACACCGGGGAGCTGTTTTTT
TRBJ1-5,NA,NA,TRBV12-5,CASGLVPVWGGTAGNQPQHF,TGTGCTAGTGGTTTGGTACCGGTCTGGGGCGGTACCGCAGGCAATCAGCCCCAGCATTTT
TRBJ2-7,few,TRBD1,TRBV25-1,CASSRDRIFEQYF,TGTGCCAGCAGCCGGGACAGAATCTTCGAGCAGTACTTC
TRBJ2-3,NA,TRBD1,TRBV7-8,CASSEGQGVIDTQYF,TGTGCCAGCAGCGAGGGACAGGGGGTAATAGATACGCAGTATTTT
TRBJ2-1,NA,TRBD1,TRBV11-2,CASSPGTGANEQFF,TGTGCCAGCAGCCCCGGGACAGGGGCCAATGAGCAGTTCTTC
TRBJ2-6,once,NA,TRBV27,CASSLLGATPSGANVLTF,TGTGCCAGCAGTTTATTGGGGGCGACACCCTCTGGGGCCAACGTCCTGACTTTC
TRBJ2-7,NA,NA,TRBV12-3/TRBV12-4,CASSFRGTYEQYF,TGTGCCAGCAGTTTCCGAGGAACCTACGAGCAGTACTTC
TRBJ2-7,NA,NA,TRBV4-2,CASSPGGGQLYEQYF,TGTGCCAGCAGCCCCGGTGGTGGACAACTCTACGAGCAGTACTTC
TRBJ2-5,NA,NA,TRBV9,CASSVALSEGTQYF,TGTGCCAGCAGCGTAGCCCTTTCTGAGGGGACCCAGTACTTC
TRBJ2-2,once,TRBD2,TRBV11-2,CASSLIAGPGGELFF,TGTGCCAGCAGCTTGATAGCGGGGCCGGGCGGGGAGCTGTTTTTT
TRBJ2-7,NA,NA,TRBV30,CAWTLGGKAYEQYF,TGTGCCTGGACCCTAGGGGGAAAAGCCTACGAGCAGTACTTC
TRBJ2-7,once,TRBD1,TRBV6-6,CASSYLRTGITYEQYF,TGTGCCAGCAGTTACCTCCGGACAGGGATAACATACGAGCAGTACTTC
TRBJ1-5,NA,NA,TRBV18,CASSPSGNINQPQHF,TGTGCCAGCTCACCCTCAGGGAACATCAATCAGCCCCAGCATTTT
TRBJ2-7,NA,TRBD2,TRBV11-1,CASSANAGGRYYEQYF,TGTGCCAGCAGCGCCAATGCGGGAGGCCGATACTACGAGCAGTACTTC
TRBJ1-3,NA,NA,TRBV29-1,CSAIISGNTIYF,TGCAGCGCTATTATATCTGGAAACACCATATATTTT
TRBJ2-1,NA,NA,TRBV4-3,CASSQGRWDEQFF,TGCGCCAGCAGCCAAGGCAGGTGGGATGAGCAGTTCTTC
TRBJ2-7,NA,NA,TRBV3-1/TRBV3-2,CASKGDTTYEQYF,TGTGCCAGCAAGGGGGACACCACCTACGAGCAGTACTTC
TRBJ2-7,NA,NA,TRBV7-3,CASSSWSGEGQYF,TGTGCCAGCAGCTCCTGGTCAGGGGAGGGGCAGTACTTC
TRBJ2-2,NA,NA,TRBV10-3,CAISELSGELFF,TGTGCCATCAGTGAGTTGAGCGGGGAGCTGTTTTTT
TRBJ2-1,few,NA,TRBV29-1,CSVGAGGSGGNEQFF,TGCAGCGTTGGGGCAGGCGGGTCCGGGGGCAATGAGCAGTTCTTC
TRBJ2-7,NA,NA,TRBV4-3,CASSQGGAGSYYEQYF,TGCGCCAGCAGCCAAGGAGGCGCGGGTTCATACTACGAGCAGTACTTC
TRBJ2-2,NA,NA,TRBV5-1,CASSLAGTGELFF,TGCGCCAGCAGCTTGGCGGGTACCGGGGAGCTGTTTTTT
TRBJ1-2,NA,NA,TRBV5-1,CASSLERPNGYTF,TGCGCCAGCAGCTTGGAGCGTCCTAATGGCTACACCTTC
TRBJ1-1,NA,NA,TRBV6-1,CASSEEWEIYWGTEAFF,TGTGCCAGCAGTGAAGAGTGGGAGATCTACTGGGGCACTGAAGCTTTCTTT
TRBJ2-2,NA,TRBD2,TRBV2,CASSLLATGTGELFF,TGTGCCAGCAGCCTACTAGCGACGGGCACCGGGGAGCTGTTTTTT
TRBJ2-1,NA,TRBD1,TRBV6-1,CASSEPGQGNEQFF,TGTGCCAGCAGTGAGCCGGGACAGGGTAATGAGCAGTTCTTC
TRBJ2-1,NA,NA,TRBV7-8,CASSLVETLSSYNEQFF,TGTGCCAGCAGCTTAGTTGAGACTCTAAGCTCCTACAATGAGCAGTTCTTC
TRBJ1-4,once,TRBD1,TRBV19,CASSMGTVHEKLFF,TGTGCCAGTAGTATGGGGACAGTACATGAAAAACTGTTTTTT
TRBJ2-7,NA,TRBD1,TRBV12-5,CASGLTGDSSYEQYF,TGTGCTAGTGGTTTGACAGGGGACAGCTCCTACGAGCAGTACTTC
TRBJ2-5,once,NA,TRBV6-5,CASSRTVQETQYF,TGTGCCAGCAGTCGGACTGTTCAAGAGACCCAGTACTTC
TRBJ1-3,NA,NA,TRBV12-5,CASGHRRGSGNTIYF,TGTGCTAGTGGCCACCGTAGGGGCTCTGGAAACACCATATATTTT
TRBJ1-3,NA,NA,TRBV10-2,CASSERGGTSGNTIYF,TGCGCCAGCAGTGAGCGCGGGGGGACATCGGGAAACACCATATATTTT
TRBJ1-6,NA,NA,TRBV27,CASRQGADSPLHF,TGTGCCAGCAGGCAAGGGGCCGATTCACCCCTCCACTTT
TRBJ2-1,NA,NA,TRBV19,CASSIDRSSYNEQFF,TGTGCCAGTAGTATTGACAGGAGCTCCTACAATGAGCAGTTCTTC
TRBJ1-1,NA,TRBD1,TRBV10-3,CAISEETGGMTEAFF,TGTGCCATCAGTGAGGAGACAGGGGGGATGACTGAAGCTTTCTTT
TRBJ2-3,NA,TRBD2,TRBV6-6,CASSPNILAGGVEGTDTQYF,TGTGCCAGCAGTCCGAACATACTAGCGGGAGGGGTTGAGGGGACAGATACGCAGTATTTT
TRBJ1-1,NA,NA,TRBV5-6,CASSLGLGVAEAFF,TGTGCCAGCAGCTTGGGTCTAGGGGTTGCTGAAGCTTTCTTT
TRBJ2-7,NA,TRBD1,TRBV5-1,CASSPGTGRYEQYF,TGCGCCAGCAGCCCAGGGACAGGGCGCTACGAGCAGTACTTC
TRBJ2-7,NA,TRBD1,TRBV6-5,CATQTGGYEQYF,TGTGCCACCCAGACAGGGGGCTACGAGCAGTACTTC
TRBJ1-5,NA,TRBD1,TRBV5-5,CASSAGTGGREPQHF,TGTGCCAGCAGCGCAGGGACAGGGGGTAGAGAGCCCCAGCATTTT
TRBJ1-2,NA,TRBD1,TRBV7-3,CASSQDRGSGYTF,TGTGCCAGCAGCCAAGACAGGGGGAGCGGCTACACCTTC
TRBJ2-4,NA,NA,TRBV9,CASSVAPGNIQYF,TGTGCCAGCAGCGTAGCTCCGGGGAACATTCAGTACTTC
TRBJ2-7,NA,TRBD2,TRBV7-3,CASSALAGEGYEQYF,TGTGCCAGCAGCGCCCTAGCGGGAGAGGGGTACGAGCAGTACTTC
TRBJ2-5,NA,NA,TRBV1,CTSSQLTKRETQYF,TGCACCAGCAGCCAACTGACAAAGAGAGAGACCCAGTACTTC
TRBJ1-1,NA,TRBD1,TRBV18,CASSSGQDTEAFF,TGTGCCAGCTCATCGGGACAGGACACTGAAGCTTTCTTT
TRBJ2-2,NA,TRBD1,TRBV6-5,CASSWTGGNTGELFF,TGTGCCAGCAGTTGGACAGGGGGGAACACCGGGGAGCTGTTTTTT
TRBJ2-1,NA,TRBD1,TRBV5-1,CASSSQGAKYNEQFF,TGCGCCAGCAGCTCTCAGGGGGCCAAGTACAATGAGCAGTTCTTC